This entry describes one TCR beta chain. Its antigen is currently unknown. The assay was immunoSEQ multiplex PCR, and TCRdb's table has in-frame clones only and misses some. The data show 330,000 or so clones, over 55% seen once. V lost 7 bases and J lost 7, with 17 bases in between. The CDR3 runs 14 residues. Germline V gene sequence: CDR1 MGHRA, CDR2 YSYEKL. This specimen comes from a study of cytotoxic CD8 clonotypes in ibrutinib-treated CLL. The study, taken as a whole, reports: Contraction or stability on treatment was seen for public clonotypes, which were uncommon.

The source was PBMCs, collected after 36 months of ibrutinib treatment. The rearrangement uses TRBV4-1 and TRBJ2-1; no firm D call. The origin of this receptor is a human donor with chronic lymphocytic leukemia. CDR3 sequence reads: CASTQLVGQNEQFF. CDR3 DNA sequence: TGCGCCAGCACCCAGCTCGTTGGCCAAAATGAGCAGTTCTTC.